This T cell receptor beta chain was profiled in a study of blood T cell repertoires in COVID-19. For the study at large: PBMCs, B-cell-depleted T cells, or T cells were the source of the cDNA or gDNA that made up the material.

Measured with immunoSEQ multiplex PCR; TCRdb has only the in-frame clones, and not every one. Among roughly 330,000 clones listed, more than 70% were seen once. What was sequenced was peripheral blood. The sequence derives from a woman in her 50s with acute or convalescent COVID-19.

CDR3 DNA: TGTGCCAGCAGTGAATCGTCGGATCAGCCCCAGCATTTT. It codes for CASSESSDQPQHF. The chain links TRBV2 to TRBJ1-5; D gene ambiguous. The CDR3 totals 13 residues. The V gene's germline CDR1 is SNHLY and CDR2 FYNNEI. Trimming cost V 2 bases and J 5 bases, with 7 bases left between them.